This TCR beta chain was obtained from a study of control samples from healthy donors and cancer patients. Using immunoSEQ multiplex PCR, the repertoire was profiled, and TCRdb retains in-frame clones only, with some absent. The sample lists 110,000 to 150,000 clones; 70% to 90% were seen once. In germline, CDR1 is WNHNN, CDR2 SYGVQD (reference sequence). There are 15 residues in the CDR3. J lost 4 bases, V lost 3 bases, and 3 bases had no gene match. Sample: blood. The TCR sequence derives from a woman aged 25 to 39 in good health. This chain joins TRBV10-1 and TRBJ2-7; 13 bases are a match to TRBD2. CDR3 loop: CASSERTSGSYEQYF. DNA of the CDR3: TGCGCCAGCAGTGAAAGGACTAGCGGGAGTTACGAGCAGTACTTC.